This T cell receptor beta chain was sequenced during a study of T cell repertoires in cytomegalovirus infection. Across the study: Based on public TCR beta signatures, there were indications of CMV infection and of a matching HLA type.

With regard to this clonotype: What it binds is not known.

TCRdb used MiXCR to reprocess the reads, holding one entry per CDR3 protein. The data contain tens of thousands of distinct CDR3 sequences, approximately 24% of them seen just once; the ten biggest clones take up 60% to 85%. General observations from the study: Clonotype analysis showed dominance of the ex vivo response by HLA-C-restricted CMV-specific TCR beta clonotypes.

Input material: PBMCs, sequenced either directly or after in vitro stimulation (not recorded which). This TCR was sampled from a human donor in good health (CMV status not recorded). Some clones in this sample may be carry-over from other donors' samples.

CDR3 in DNA: TGCGCCAGCAGCCAAGATTGGACCACACAGGGCGAGCAGTACTTC. Translated: CASSQDWTTQGEQYF. This sequence joins TRBV4-3 and TRBJ2-7; D may be TRBD1 (6 bases). The CDR3 consists of 15 residues. CDR1 is LGHNA and CDR2 is YSLEER in the germline V gene. The V end lost 0 bases, the J end lost 6 bases, and 15 bases lay between the germline ends.